These 24 T cell receptor beta chains came from one sample sequenced in a study of blood T cell repertoires in COVID-19. Data came from immunoSEQ multiplex PCR; TCRdb stores just in-frame clones and leaves some out. Of about 220,000 clones in the sample, roughly 88% were seen once. Sequenced material: peripheral blood. The source is a man aged 45-65 years with active or convalescent COVID-19.

V usage is TRBV28 and J usage is TRBJ1-3; perhaps TRBD1 as D (6 bases). Deletions cut 3 bases from V and 4 bases from J, with 10 bases between. CDR1 MDHEN and CDR2 SYDVKM come from the germline V gene. There are 14 residues in the CDR3. The CDR3 sequence: CASSLFDRGNTIYF. CDR3 sequence (DNA): TGTGCCAGCAGTTTGTTTGACAGGGGAAACACCATATATTTT.

This clone was recorded only once. V and J are TRBV15 and TRBJ2-7, with 13 bases that match TRBD2. Germline-derived CDR1 and CDR2 are LNHNV and YYDKDF (reference sequence). This CDR3 is 16 amino acids long. J lost 2 bases, V lost 2 bases, and 3 bases had no gene match. CDR3 loop: CATSRKGLAGPYEQYF. CDR3 nucleotides: TGTGCCACCAGCAGAAAGGGACTAGCGGGACCCTACGAGCAGTACTTC. The entire variable domain, with the rest obtained from reference TRBV15 and TRBJ2-7, is as follows: DAMVIQNPRYQVTQFGKPVTLSCSQTLNHNVMYWYQQKSSQAPKLLFHYYDKDFNNEADTPDNFQSRRPNTSFCFLDIRSPGLGDTAMYLCATSRKGLAGPYEQYFGPGTRLTVT.

The CDR3 is CASSTTFSGELFF. CDR3 DNA sequence: TGTGCCAGCAGCACGACATTCTCTGGGGAGCTGTTTTTT. This chain joins TRBV9 and TRBJ2-2; D gene uncertain. V gave up 4 bases and J gave up 8 bases, with 12 bases separating them. The CDR3 loop spans 13 amino acids. Germline V lookup: CDR1 SGDLS, CDR2 YYNGEE. Combining the CDR3 with reference TRBV9 and TRBJ2-2 gives the whole variable domain DSGVTQTPKHLITATGQRVTLRCSPRSGDLSVYWYQQSLDQGLQFLIQYYNGEERAKGNILERFSAQQFPDLHSELNLSSLELGDSALYFCASSTTFSGELFFGEGSRLTVL.

This chain uses TRBV4-2 with TRBJ2-6, with TRBD2 matching over 9 bases. CDR3 length: 21 amino acids. Germline V gene sequence: CDR1 LGHNA, CDR2 YNFKEQ. Trimming took 0 bases from V and 0 from J; bases not matched to a gene: 12. The CDR3 sequence: CASSQESLLAGSNSGANVLTF. The CDR3 DNA follows: TGTGCCAGCAGCCAAGAAAGTCTACTAGCGGGCTCCAACTCTGGGGCCAACGTCCTGACTTTC.

V and J are TRBV6-5 and TRBJ1-1; TRBD1 is a possible D gene (6 bases). CDR3 size: 15 residues. Germline V gene data show CDR1 as MNHEY and CDR2 as SVGAGI. The V gene lost 0 bases and the J gene lost 3 bases, with 11 bases spanning the gap. As DNA, the CDR3 is TGTGCCAGCAGTTACTCGACAGGCGAATACACTGAAGCTTTCTTT. It specifies CASSYSTGEYTEAFF.

The rearrangement joins TRBV15 to TRBJ2-3, with 7 bases that match TRBD2. The V gene's germline CDR1 is LNHNV and CDR2 YYDKDF (reference sequence). The V segment lost 4 bases and the J segment 2 bases; nucleotides outside the gene matches: 3. This CDR3 contains 14 residues. The CDR3 is CATSISGSTDTQYF. As DNA, the CDR3 is TGTGCCACCAGCATTAGCGGGTCCACAGATACGCAGTATTTT.

The rearrangement joins TRBV27 to TRBJ2-1; tentatively, D is TRBD2 (5 bases). Between the trimmed V and J ends, which lost 5 bases and 4 bases, there was a span of 12 bases. The CDR3 extends over 14 amino acids. Germline CDR1 and CDR2: MNHEY and SMNVEV (reference sequence). DNA of the CDR3: TGTGCCAGCAGTCTCCGGACGGGATACAATGAGCAGTTCTTC. Its translation: CASSLRTGYNEQFF.

The V gene is TRBV20-1, the J gene TRBJ1-1; TRBD1 is a possible D gene (5 bases). This CDR3 contains 11 residues. V lost 2 bases to trimming and J lost 10 bases, with 11 bases between them. Germline CDR1 and CDR2: DFQATT and SNEGSKA (reference sequence). The CDR3 spells CSARIQVSAFF. CDR3 nucleotides: TGCAGTGCTAGAATACAGGTGTCAGCTTTCTTT.

The V gene is TRBV7-2, the J gene TRBJ1-1, with D maybe TRBD1 (5 bases). This CDR3 spans 14 amino acids. V was shortened by 3 bases and J by 4 bases, with 12 bases between the two germline ends. Germline CDR1 reads SGHTA; CDR2 reads FQGNSA. This chain's CDR3 is CASSFSRGSTEAFF. CDR3 bases: TGTGCCAGCAGCTTCTCTAGGGGTTCCACTGAAGCTTTCTTT.

The chain couples TRBV27 to TRBJ2-7, with D perhaps matching TRBD1 (6 bases). The CDR3 length is 17 residues. Germline V CDR1 and CDR2: MNHEY, SMNVEV (reference sequence). V was shortened by 3 bases and J by 7 bases, with 25 bases between the two germline ends. The CDR3 spells CASSFTPTPTGSEEQYF. The CDR3 coding sequence is TGTGCCAGCAGTTTCACCCCTACCCCTACAGGGTCGGAAGAGCAGTACTTC.

The gene calls are TRBV7-3 and TRBJ2-2; 12 nucleotides match TRBD2. The CDR3 is 16 residues long. Germline V lookup: CDR1 SGHTA, CDR2 FQGTGA. Losses at the gene ends were 5 bases for V and 6 bases for J; bases not matched to a gene: 7. CDR3 protein: CASSHLAGGPPGELFF. The CDR3 DNA sequence: TGTGCCAGCAGCCATCTAGCGGGAGGGCCACCCGGGGAGCTGTTTTTT.

Note on this clone: One junction end does not reproduce the germline sequence, and a read error may be involved. This sequence joins TRBV6-1 and TRBJ1-2, with 7 bases that match TRBD1. The CDR3 covers 14 residues. The V gene's germline CDR1 is MNHNS and CDR2 SASEGT. CDR3 sequence (DNA): TGTGCCAGCAGGGAAGGACAGGCGTCCTATGGCTACACCTTC. It encodes CASREGQASYGYTF.

The chain is built from TRBV21-1 and TRBJ1-2; the table's D call, TRBD1, was not checked against the DNA. TRBV21-1 is labeled a pseudogene. The CDR3 covers 19 residues. The CDR3: CASSKAQVGQGPYCYGYTF. The CDR3 coding sequence is TGTGCCAGCAGCAAAGCGCAGGTGGGACAGGGACCGTATTGCTATGGCTACACCTTC.

This chain connects TRBV2 to TRBJ2-7; 11 bases are a match to TRBD1. Germline V gives CDR1 SNHLY, CDR2 FYNNEI. With V trimmed by 4 bases and J by 3 bases, 2 bases remained unmatched. This CDR3 spans 14 amino acids. The CDR3: CASSAGTGGYEQYV. Written as DNA, the CDR3 is TGTGCCAGCAGTGCTGGGACAGGGGGCTACGAGCAGTACGTC.

This chain uses TRBV9 with TRBJ1-1; tentatively, D is TRBD1 (5 bases). V shed 2 bases and J shed 10 bases, with 15 bases lying between them. This CDR3 has 13 residues. Germline V gene sequence: CDR1 SGDLS, CDR2 YYNGEE. The CDR3, as DNA: TGTGCCAGCAGCGTTACTTCCTCCGGGGGAGCTTTCTTT. Its protein is CASSVTSSGGAFF.

J is TRBJ2-2 and V is TRBV28; 10 positions agree with TRBD2. The CDR3 covers 16 residues. Germline values: CDR1 MDHEN, CDR2 SYDVKM. V was clipped by 6 bases and J by 0 bases; unmatched bases: 4. Here the CDR3 DNA reads TGTGCCAGCAGCCCTCTAGCGGGAGCGAACACCGGGGAGCTGTTTTTT. This gives the protein CASSPLAGANTGELFF.

The chain couples TRBV6-2 or TRBV6-3 to TRBJ1-1; tentatively, D is TRBD1 (6 bases). Per the germline V gene, CDR1 is MNHEY and CDR2 is SVGEGT. V was clipped by 0 bases and J by 5 bases, with 16 bases between them. This CDR3 spans 16 amino acids. The CDR3 coding sequence is TGTGCCAGCAGTTACTCGATGGCAGGGGAGAGAACTGAAGCTTTCTTT. Protein product: CASSYSMAGERTEAFF.

The genes are TRBV3-1 (or the pseudogene TRBV3-2) and TRBJ2-3; 7 bases fit TRBD2. The V and J ends lost 6 bases and 2 bases, in that order; junction bases with no gene match: 8. The CDR3 is 15 amino acids. Germline V lookup: CDR1 LGHDT, CDR2 YNNKEL (reference sequence). CDR3: CASSQIGTNTDTQYF. In DNA form, the CDR3 reads TGTGCCAGCAGTCAAATCGGGACTAACACAGATACGCAGTATTTT.

The CDR3 nucleotides are TGTGCCAGCAGCTTAGACGGCGGGGGTTACAATGAGCAGTTCTTC. It specifies CASSLDGGGYNEQFF. This rearrangement joins TRBV11-2 to TRBJ2-1; 7 bases line up with TRBD2. Germline assignment: CDR1 SGHAT and CDR2 FQNNGV. CDR3 length: 15 amino acids. V shed 0 bases and J 4 bases; nucleotides not matched to a gene: 3.

The chain uses TRBV6-5 and TRBJ1-2; possibly TRBD1 for D (6 bases). V gave up 2 bases and J gave up 4 bases, with 14 bases separating them. Germline V gives CDR1 MNHEY, CDR2 SVGAGI. CDR3 size: 15 residues. CDR3 amino acids: CASSYEQGSPYGYTF. The CDR3 nucleotides read TGTGCCAGCAGTTACGAACAGGGATCCCCCTATGGCTACACCTTC.

CDR3 in DNA: TGTGCCAGCAGCTTAAGTCGACAGGGCAATGAGCAGTTCTTC. Its translation: CASSLSRQGNEQFF. This chain links TRBV7-2 with TRBJ2-1, with 7 nucleotides matching TRBD1. Trimming took 2 bases from V and 6 from J; bases not matched to a gene: 4. Germline V gene sequence: CDR1 SGHTA, CDR2 FQGNSA. CDR3 size: 14 residues. Together with reference TRBV7-2 and TRBJ2-1, the CDR3 gives the full variable domain: GAGVSQSPSNKVTEKGKDVELRCDPISGHTALYWYRQSLGQGLEFLIYFQGNSAPDKSGLPSDRFSAERTGGSVSTLTIQRTQQEDSAVYLCASSLSRQGNEQFFGPGTRLTVL.

This chain uses TRBV7-3 with TRBJ2-1; weak D call: TRBD1 (5 bases). V was shortened by 5 bases and J by 4 bases, with 9 bases between the two germline ends. Per the germline V gene, CDR1 is SGHTA and CDR2 is FQGTGA. This CDR3 is built from 13 residues. CDR3 sequence reads: CASSPRQYNEQFF. CDR3 in DNA: TGTGCCAGCAGCCCCAGACAGTACAATGAGCAGTTCTTC.

This clone was detected once. V usage is TRBV5-1 and J usage is TRBJ2-3; 12 bases map to TRBD2. The CDR3 runs 17 residues. Unmatched junction bases numbered 7, after V lost 1 base and J lost 4 bases. CDR1 and CDR2 (germline): SGHRS, YFSETQ. The CDR3 region is CASSLLTSGRLPDTQYF. The DNA of the CDR3 is TGCGCCAGCAGCTTGCTGACTAGCGGGAGATTGCCAGATACGCAGTATTTT.

The gene calls are TRBV7-2 and TRBJ1-1, with no clear D. From germline, CDR1 is SGHTA and CDR2 FQGNSA. Trimming shortened V by 5 bases and J by 4 bases, and 11 bases separated the two germline ends. CDR3 length: 13 residues. The CDR3 reads CASSLLGVTEAFF. CDR3 DNA sequence: TGTGCCAGCAGCCTCCTAGGAGTCACTGAAGCTTTCTTT.